In this sample, the clone carrying this TCR beta chain turned up once. Its target is not known. The source of the sample is a study of PD-1 blockade in classical Hodgkin lymphoma. Produced via immunoSEQ multiplex PCR; TCRdb's table is partial and in-frame only. Of roughly 60,000 clones in the sample, around nine tenths are singletons; the top ten hold more than 5%. Findings and caveats of the study: In newly diagnosed patients, baseline TCR diversity was reportedly below that of healthy donors. Complete responders entered with baseline diversity on par with newly diagnosed patients, the results showed. Exclusion applied to patients who initiated nivolumab less than 1 year following ASCT.

Exposure to brentuximab vedotin varied, and each patient had relapsed following autologous stem cell transplantation. Germline V gene sequence: CDR1 MNHNS, CDR2 SASEGT. V shed 0 bases, J shed 0 bases, and the junction held 6 bases outside the gene matches. The CDR3 extends over 17 amino acids. The sequence derives from a human donor with classical Hodgkin lymphoma. V and J are TRBV6-1 and TRBJ2-5; 8 nucleotides line up with TRBD1. The material was peripheral blood mononuclear cells (PBMCs), obtained before the second cycle of nivolumab. This CDR3 reads CASSEAYRGEHQETQYF. The DNA of the CDR3 is TGTGCCAGCAGTGAAGCTTACAGGGGGGAACACCAAGAGACCCAGTACTTC.